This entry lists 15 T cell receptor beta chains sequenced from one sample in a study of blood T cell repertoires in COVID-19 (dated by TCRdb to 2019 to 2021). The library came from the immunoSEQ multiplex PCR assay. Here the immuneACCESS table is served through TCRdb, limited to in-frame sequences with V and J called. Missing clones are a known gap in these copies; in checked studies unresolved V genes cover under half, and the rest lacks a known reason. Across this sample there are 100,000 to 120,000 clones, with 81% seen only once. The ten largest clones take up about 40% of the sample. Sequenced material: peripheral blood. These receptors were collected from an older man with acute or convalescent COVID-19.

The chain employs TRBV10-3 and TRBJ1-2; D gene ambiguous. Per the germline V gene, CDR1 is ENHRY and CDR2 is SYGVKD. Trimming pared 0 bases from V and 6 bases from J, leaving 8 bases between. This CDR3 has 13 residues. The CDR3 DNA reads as TGTGCCATCAGTGAGTCCGCGAGGGATGGCTACACCTTC. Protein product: CAISESARDGYTF.

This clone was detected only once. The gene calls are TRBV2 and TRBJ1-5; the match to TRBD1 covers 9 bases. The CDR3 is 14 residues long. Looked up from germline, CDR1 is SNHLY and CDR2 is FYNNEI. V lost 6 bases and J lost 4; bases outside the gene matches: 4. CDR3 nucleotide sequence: TGTGCCAGCAGCGGACAGGGGCCAAATCAGCCCCAGCATTTT. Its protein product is CASSGQGPNQPQHF.

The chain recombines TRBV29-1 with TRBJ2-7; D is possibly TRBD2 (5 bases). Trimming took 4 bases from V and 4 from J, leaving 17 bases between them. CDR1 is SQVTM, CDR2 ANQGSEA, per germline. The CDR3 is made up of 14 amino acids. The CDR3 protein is CSVGDVSGGYEQYF. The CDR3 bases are TGCAGCGTTGGCGACGTATCGGGCGGGTACGAGCAGTACTTC.

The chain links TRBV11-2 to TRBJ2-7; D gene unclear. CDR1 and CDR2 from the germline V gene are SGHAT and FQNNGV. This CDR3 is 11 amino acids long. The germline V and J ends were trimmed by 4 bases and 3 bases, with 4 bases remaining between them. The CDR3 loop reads CASSSVYEQYF. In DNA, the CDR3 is TGTGCCAGCAGCTCGGTCTACGAGCAGTACTTC.

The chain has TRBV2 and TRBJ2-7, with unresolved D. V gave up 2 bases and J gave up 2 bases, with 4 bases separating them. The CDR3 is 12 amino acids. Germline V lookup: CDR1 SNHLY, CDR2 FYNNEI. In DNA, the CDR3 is TGTGCCAGCAGTGAACAGACCTACGAGCAGTACTTC. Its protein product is CASSEQTYEQYF.

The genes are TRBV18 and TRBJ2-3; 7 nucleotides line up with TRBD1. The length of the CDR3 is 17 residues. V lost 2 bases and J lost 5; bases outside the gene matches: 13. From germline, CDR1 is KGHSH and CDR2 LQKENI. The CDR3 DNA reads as TGTGCCAGCTCACCATATTCGGGACAGCAGTTTAGAGATACGCAGTATTTT. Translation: CASSPYSGQQFRDTQYF.

The CDR3 nucleotides read TGTGCCAGCAGCTTCAGGGGGGACGATCAGCCCCAGCATTTT. It codes for CASSFRGDDQPQHF. The chain links TRBV6-2 or TRBV6-3 to TRBJ1-5, with 7 bases that match TRBD1. CDR3 size: 14 residues. V shed 6 bases, J shed 5 bases, and the junction held 7 bases outside the gene matches. The germline V gene has CDR1 MNHEY and CDR2 SVGEGT.

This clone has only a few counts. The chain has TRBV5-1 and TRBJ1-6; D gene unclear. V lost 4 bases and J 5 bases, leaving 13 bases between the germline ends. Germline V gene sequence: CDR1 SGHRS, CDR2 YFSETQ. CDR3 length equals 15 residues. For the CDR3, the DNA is TGCGCCAGCAGCCCGACTAGAAAGAATAATTCACCCCTCCACTTT. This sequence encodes CASSPTRKNNSPLHF. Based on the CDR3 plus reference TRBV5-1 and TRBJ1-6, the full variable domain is KAGVTQTPRYLIKTRGQQVTLSCSPISGHRSVSWYQQTPGQGLQFLFEYFSETQRNKGNFPGRFSGRQFSNSRSEMNVSTLELGDSALYLCASSPTRKNNSPLHFGNGTRLTVT.

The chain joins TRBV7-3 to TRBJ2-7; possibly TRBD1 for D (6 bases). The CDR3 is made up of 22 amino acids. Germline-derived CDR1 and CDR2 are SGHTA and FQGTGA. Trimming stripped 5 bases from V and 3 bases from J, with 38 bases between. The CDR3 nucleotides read TGTGCCAGCAGCCATACGCAGGGACATACACTACGGACTCGGACTCAGGTCTACGAGCAGTACTTC. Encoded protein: CASSHTQGHTLRTRTQVYEQYF.

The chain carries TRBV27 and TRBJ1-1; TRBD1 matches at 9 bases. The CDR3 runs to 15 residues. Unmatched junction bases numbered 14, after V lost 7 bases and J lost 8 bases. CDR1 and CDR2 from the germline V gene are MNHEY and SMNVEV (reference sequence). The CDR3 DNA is TGTGCCAGCAAAAACACAGGGGGCAGAGACCCGGAAGCTTTCTTT. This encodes CASKNTGGRDPEAFF.

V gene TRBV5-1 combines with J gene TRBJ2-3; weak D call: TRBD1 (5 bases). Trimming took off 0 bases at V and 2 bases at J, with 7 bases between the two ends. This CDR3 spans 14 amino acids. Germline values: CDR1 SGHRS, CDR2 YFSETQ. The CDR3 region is CASSLGQHTDTQYF. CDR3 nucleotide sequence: TGCGCCAGCAGCTTGGGACAGCACACAGATACGCAGTATTTT.

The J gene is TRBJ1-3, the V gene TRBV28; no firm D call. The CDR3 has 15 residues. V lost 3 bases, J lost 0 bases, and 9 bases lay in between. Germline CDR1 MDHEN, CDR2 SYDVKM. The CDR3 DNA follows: TGTGCCAGCAGTTTTCGGGTGCTCTCTGGAAACACCATATATTTT. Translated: CASSFRVLSGNTIYF.

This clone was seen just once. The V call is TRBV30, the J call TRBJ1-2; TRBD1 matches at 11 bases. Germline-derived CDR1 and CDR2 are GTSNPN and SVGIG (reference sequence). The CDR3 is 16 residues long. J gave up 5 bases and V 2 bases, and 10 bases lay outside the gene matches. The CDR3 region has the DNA TGTGCCTGGAGTTACGGACAGGGGGCGAGGGTTTATGGCTACACCTTC. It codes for CAWSYGQGARVYGYTF.

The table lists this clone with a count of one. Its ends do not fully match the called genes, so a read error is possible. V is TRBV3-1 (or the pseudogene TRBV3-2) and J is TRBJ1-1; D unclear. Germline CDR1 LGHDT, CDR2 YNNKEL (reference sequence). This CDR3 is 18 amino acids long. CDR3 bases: TGTGCCAGCAGCCATTTTGGACTCACACGATCACTCCGAAGGTCCCACATCTTT. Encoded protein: CASSHFGLTRSLRRSHIF.

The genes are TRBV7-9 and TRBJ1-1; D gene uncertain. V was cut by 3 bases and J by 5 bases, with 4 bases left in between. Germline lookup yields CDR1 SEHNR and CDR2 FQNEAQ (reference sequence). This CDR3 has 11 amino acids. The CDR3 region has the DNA TGTGCCAGCAGCTTTCGGACTGAAGCTTTCTTT. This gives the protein CASSFRTEAFF.